The 20 T cell receptor beta chains below were found in one sample sequenced in a study of identical twins (dated by TCRdb to 2016 to 2017). Library creation used 5' RACE. Instrument used: Illumina HiSeq 2000. The raw public reads went through TCRdb reprocessing: fastp at Q25, MiXCR clone calling, in-frame beta chains kept. Rows with one shared CDR3 protein collapse into an entry with the most common genes and DNA. This sample gives around 480,000 distinct CDR3 sequences in total; 12% to 15% of them show up just once. Around 0.57% of the sample is in the top ten clones. These data also featured in a second study, about yellow fever vaccine responses in identical twins.

The sample was CD4+ T cells sorted from blood. All receptors come from a woman between 18 and 30 years old in good health.

V is TRBV20-1 and J is TRBJ2-3; TRBD2 matches 7 bases. The CDR3 runs to 16 residues. The ends lost 0 bases at V and 6 bases at J; junction bases unmatched: 12. CDR1 and CDR2 (germline): DFQATT, SNEGSKA (reference sequence). The CDR3 spells CSARDLREGPRDTQYF. In DNA form, the CDR3 reads TGCAGTGCTAGAGATCTGAGGGAGGGCCCTCGGGATACGCAGTATTTT.

The chain recombines TRBV5-1 with TRBJ1-1; D remains ambiguous. The germline gives CDR1 SGHRS, CDR2 YFSETQ. The CDR3 runs 13 residues. Between the trimmed V and J ends, which lost 0 bases and 6 bases, there was a span of 9 bases. The CDR3: CASSLGEVPEAFF. The CDR3 region has the DNA TGCGCCAGCAGCTTGGGAGAGGTTCCTGAAGCTTTCTTT.

In this sample, this clonotype turned up many times. DNA for the CDR3: TGTGCCAGCAGCTTGGGACAGGGGATGTACGAGCAGTACTTC. Translated, it gives CASSLGQGMYEQYF. This chain joins TRBV7-2 and TRBJ2-7, with 10 positions matching TRBD1. CDR3 length: 14 amino acids. The V gene end was trimmed by 3 bases and the J gene end by 4 bases; junction bases not matched to a gene: 3. Per germline, CDR1 SGHTA and CDR2 FQGNSA.

At least ten counts were recorded for this clonotype. DNA for the CDR3: TGTGCCAGCAGTCGGGACAGGGTTCTCAGCGAGCAGTACTTC. This gives the protein CASSRDRVLSEQYF. V gene TRBV2 combines with J gene TRBJ2-7, with 9 nucleotides matching TRBD1. The CDR3 sequence is 14 residues long. CDR1 and CDR2 (germline): SNHLY, FYNNEI. J gave up 6 bases and V 5 bases, and 8 bases lay outside the gene matches. Full variable domain (rest looked up from reference TRBV2 and TRBJ2-7): EPEVTQTPSHQVTQMGQEVILRCVPISNHLYFYWYRQILGQKVEFLVSFYNNEISEKSEIFDDQFSVERPDGSNFTLKIRSTKLEDSAMYFCASSRDRVLSEQYFGPGTRLTVT.

This clonotype has more than one count but fewer than ten. The chain recombines TRBV7-9 with TRBJ2-1; maybe TRBD1 (5 bases). The CDR3 sequence is 15 residues long. Trimming left V 5 bases short and J 4 bases short, with 15 bases between. CDR1 and CDR2 (germline): SEHNR, FQNEAQ (reference sequence). CDR3 coding DNA: TGTGCCAGCAGCCCCCTGGGGCAAGTTTACAATGAGCAGTTCTTC. Protein sequence: CASSPLGQVYNEQFF.

The rearrangement uses TRBV12-3 or TRBV12-4 and TRBJ2-1; D remains unclear. The germline V and J ends were trimmed by 3 bases and 5 bases, with 5 bases remaining between them. The CDR3 loop spans 12 amino acids. The CDR3 reads CASSFQDNEQFF. The DNA for the CDR3 is TGTGCCAGCAGTTTTCAGGACAATGAGCAGTTCTTC.

This clonotype was picked up a small number of times. The chain couples TRBV7-9 to TRBJ1-1, with D possibly matching TRBD1 (6 bases). V was shortened by 11 bases and J by 10 bases, with 14 bases between the two germline ends. CDR1 is SEHNR, CDR2 FQNEAQ, per germline (reference sequence). The CDR3 is 10 amino acids. The CDR3 DNA follows: TGTGCCGTGATAGGAGGGGGAGCTTTCTTT. It yields the protein CAVIGGGAFF.

This clonotype occurred a few times. The CDR3 region is CASSLAPNQPQHF. For the CDR3, the DNA is TGTGCCAGCAGCTTGGCGCCCAATCAGCCCCAGCATTTT. The chain uses TRBV5-5 and TRBJ1-5; D ambiguous. The CDR3 is made up of 13 amino acids. Germline CDR1 SGHKS, CDR2 YYEKEE (reference sequence). V dropped 0 bases and J dropped 3 bases, with 4 bases sitting between them. The full variable domain, rest sourced from reference TRBV5-5 and TRBJ1-5, is DAGVTQSPTHLIKTRGQQVTLRCSPISGHKSVSWYQQVLGQGPQFIFQYYEKEERGRGNFPDRFSARQFPNYSSELNVNALLLGDSALYLCASSLAPNQPQHFGDGTRLSIL.

This clonotype was counted a few times. Here the CDR3 reads CASSQDMAGREQFF. Here the CDR3 DNA reads TGCGCCAGCAGCCAAGATATGGCGGGAAGGGAGCAGTTCTTC. V usage is TRBV4-3 and J usage is TRBJ2-1, with D perhaps TRBD2 (6 bases). V lost 0 bases, J lost 10 bases, and 13 bases lay in between. There are 14 residues in the CDR3. CDR1 is LGHNA, CDR2 YSLEER, per germline.

This clonotype appeared a few times. The rearrangement uses TRBV6-2 or TRBV6-3 and TRBJ2-1; D might be TRBD2 (5 bases). CDR3 length: 10 amino acids. Deletions cut 11 bases from V and 15 bases from J, with 17 bases between. Per the germline V gene, CDR1 is MNHEY and CDR2 is SVGEGT. This CDR3 is CAGHWRNRFF. The CDR3 bases are TGTGCCGGCCACTGGAGGAACCGGTTCTTC.

In its sample, this clonotype was seen many times. The CDR3 reads CASSLQGRNTEAFF. The CDR3 coding sequence is TGTGCCAGCAGTTTACAGGGTAGGAACACTGAAGCTTTCTTT. This sequence joins TRBV12-3 or TRBV12-4 and TRBJ1-1; perhaps TRBD1 as D (5 bases). The length of the CDR3 is 14 residues. V was cut by 2 bases and J by 1 base, with 8 bases left in between.

This chain uses TRBV5-1 with TRBJ2-7, with 9 bases that match TRBD1. Trimming at V came to 4 bases and at J to 6 bases, leaving 8 bases not matched to a gene. Germline V gene data show CDR1 as SGHRS and CDR2 as YFSETQ. This CDR3 has 14 residues. The CDR3 bases are TGCGCCAGCAGCCCCCGGACAGGGGCCCGCGAGCAGTACTTC. Residues: CASSPRTGAREQYF.

This clonotype was detected only a few times. The chain couples TRBV5-6 to TRBJ2-7; no clear D. CDR1 and CDR2 from the germline V gene are SGHDT and YYEEEE. Trimming pared 2 bases from V and 2 bases from J, leaving 14 bases between. The CDR3 sequence is 15 residues long. As DNA, the CDR3 is TGTGCCAGCAGCTTAAGAAACAGAGTTCCCTACGAGCAGTACTTC. This sequence encodes CASSLRNRVPYEQYF. The full variable domain, completed using reference TRBV5-6 and TRBJ2-7, is DAGVTQSPTHLIKTRGQQVTLRCSPKSGHDTVSWYQQALGQGPQFIFQYYEEEERQRGNFPDRFSGHQFPNYSSELNVNALLLGDSALYLCASSLRNRVPYEQYFGPGTRLTVT.

This sequence joins TRBV20-1 and TRBJ2-3, with D perhaps matching TRBD1 or TRBD2 (6 bases each). Germline V gene lookup returns CDR1 DFQATT and CDR2 SNEGSKA (reference sequence). V was pared by 6 bases and J by 6 bases, with 16 bases between. The CDR3 runs 13 residues. The CDR3 reads CSADGGPRDTQYF. The DNA for the CDR3 is TGCAGTGCCGATGGGGGGCCCAGGGATACGCAGTATTTT.

This clonotype has only a few counts. The CDR3 loop reads CASSYSGGVHNSPLHF. CDR3 nucleotide sequence: TGTGCCAGCAGTTACTCGGGAGGGGTTCACAATTCACCCCTCCACTTT. This sequence joins TRBV6-5 and TRBJ1-6; TRBD1 might be the D (5 bases). The germline gives CDR1 MNHEY, CDR2 SVGAGI. CDR3 size: 16 residues. V gave up 0 bases and J gave up 7 bases, with 13 bases separating them.

The chain employs TRBV27 and TRBJ2-5; TRBD2 matches 8 bases. Per the germline V gene, CDR1 is MNHEY and CDR2 is SMNVEV (reference sequence). The CDR3 length is 16 residues. After removal of 7 bases from V and 0 bases from J, the junction contained 10 bases not matched to a gene. In DNA, the CDR3 is TGTGCCAGCACCTGGGAGACTAGCGTTCACCAAGAGACCCAGTACTTC. Protein product: CASTWETSVHQETQYF.

V usage is TRBV30 and J usage is TRBJ2-7; D is unclear. Germline CDR1 is GTSNPN and CDR2 is SVGIG (reference sequence). This CDR3 has 13 amino acids. The V and J ends lost 4 bases and 4 bases respectively, with 14 bases between them. The CDR3 DNA follows: TGTGCCTGGAATTACCCTCTCGCATACGAGCAGTACTTC. This sequence encodes CAWNYPLAYEQYF.

The rearrangement uses TRBV2 and TRBJ2-1; D unclear. Germline values: CDR1 SNHLY, CDR2 FYNNEI. V was cut by 4 bases and J by 9 bases, with 4 bases left in between. The CDR3 loop spans 10 amino acids. The CDR3 here is CASSVLEQFF. CDR3 DNA: TGTGCCAGCAGTGTGCTTGAGCAGTTCTTC.

The gene calls are TRBV5-1 and TRBJ2-7; a weak D match, TRBD2 (5 bases). This CDR3 has 14 amino acids. Germline CDR1 reads SGHRS; CDR2 reads YFSETQ. Trimming shortened V by 0 bases and J by 0 bases, and 7 bases separated the two germline ends. This CDR3 reads CASSLGTRSYEQYF. The CDR3, as DNA: TGCGCCAGCAGCTTGGGGACTCGCTCCTACGAGCAGTACTTC.

The chain has TRBV21-1 and TRBJ2-3; the D segment call TRBD2 is taken from the table without a DNA check. TRBV21-1 represents a pseudogene. The CDR3 length is 17 residues. CDR3 coding DNA: TGTGCCAGCAGCAAGGGGGCTAGCGGGGACCACACAGATACGCAGTATTTT. It translates to CASSKGASGDHTDTQYF.